This TCR beta chain was captured by sequencing in a study of T cell responses to AZD1222 COVID-19 vaccine. Background on the study: Pooling of second doses given at about 4 or about 12 weeks was done.

The V gene's germline CDR1 is SGDLS and CDR2 YYNGEE. V shed 4 bases, J shed 4 bases, and the junction held 9 bases outside the gene matches. The CDR3 consists of 16 residues. Whole-study findings and limits: Rises in breadth and depth of Spike-specific TCRs came after two AZD1222 doses. Clonal diversity may have been underestimated, and the donors were mostly white British, with more females than males.

A word on this clone: Its target is unknown.

Measured with immunoSEQ multiplex PCR; TCRdb has only the in-frame clones, and not every one. The sample holds roughly 95,000 clones, around 89% seen once. The chain is built from TRBV9 and TRBJ1-4; 8 bases line up with TRBD1. Sequenced here: peripheral blood, sampled on day 0 of AZD1222 vaccination. The source is an adult in good health. The CDR3, as DNA: TGTGCCAGCAGCCCCTCAGGACAGGGAGGTAATGAAAAACTGTTTTTT. The encoded protein is CASSPSGQGGNEKLFF.